These 6 T cell receptor beta chains were all obtained from the same sample, sequenced in a study of breast tumors, draining lymph nodes, adjacent tissues. TCRdb passed the multiplex PCR reads through MiXCR, listing each CDR3 protein once. Of 120,000 or so distinct CDR3 sequences listed, nearly 20% are singletons. The lymph nodes were axillary draining lymph nodes from breast cancer patients. What was sequenced was axillary lymph node tissue. These receptors all come from a female donor with breast cancer. Some clones in this sample may be carry-over from other donors' samples.

On this clonotype itself: The junction shows a germline mismatch at one end, possibly a read error. The chain employs TRBV4-2 and TRBJ2-4; 11 nucleotides line up with TRBD2. Germline CDR1 and CDR2: LGHNA and YNFKEQ. The CDR3 is 16 amino acids. The CDR3 here is CANSQGGLAVENIQYF. DNA of the CDR3: TGTGCCAACAGCCAAGGGGGACTAGCGGTAGAAAACATTCAGTACTTC.

Turning to this clonotype: This sequence may be a read error, since a much larger clone differs from it by one base. The chain is built from TRBV5-4 and TRBJ2-7, with D unresolved. CDR1 and CDR2 from the germline V gene are SGHNT and YYREEE (reference sequence). This CDR3 is built from 13 residues. CDR3 sequence reads: CASSSENRYGQYF. CDR3 DNA: TGTGCCAGCAGCTCGGAGAACCGGTACGGGCAGTACTTC.

The chain employs TRBV27 and TRBJ1-3; a possible D gene is TRBD1 (6 bases). V shed 5 bases and J shed 5 bases, with 10 bases lying between them. In germline, CDR1 is MNHEY, CDR2 SMNVEV (reference sequence). The CDR3 is made up of 13 amino acids. CDR3 sequence: CASSEDRRNTIYF. CDR3 DNA: TGTGCCAGCAGTGAGGACAGACGAAACACCATATATTTT.

About this clonotype: Being one base from a much bigger clone, this may be a read error. The chain joins TRBV19 to TRBJ2-7; TRBD1 matches at 7 bases. This CDR3 is built from 13 residues. The V gene's germline CDR1 is LNHDA and CDR2 SQIVND (reference sequence). The CDR3: CASRDSKVYGQYF. The CDR3 DNA sequence: TGTGCCAGCCGGGACAGCAAGGTCTACGGGCAGTACTTC.

This clonotype was picked up many times. The J gene is TRBJ1-2, the V gene TRBV10-3; 7 bases are a match to TRBD1. The CDR3 contains 14 residues. From germline, CDR1 is ENHRY and CDR2 SYGVKD. The junction had 7 bases not matched to a gene; V was cut back by 3 bases and J by 6 bases. The CDR3: CAISDEGAVDGYTF. The CDR3 nucleotides are TGTGCCATCAGTGACGAGGGGGCGGTTGATGGCTACACCTTC.

The genes are TRBV30 and TRBJ1-4, with D possibly matching TRBD1 (6 bases). There are 14 residues in the CDR3. The V gene lost 6 bases and the J gene lost 3 bases, with 14 bases spanning the gap. Germline V lookup: CDR1 GTSNPN, CDR2 SVGIG (reference sequence). Here the CDR3 DNA reads TGTGCCTGTCCCCTCAGGGGATCTAATGAAAAACTGTTTTTT. The encoded protein is CACPLRGSNEKLFF.